The 27 T cell receptor beta chains reported below all come from one sample, sequenced in a study of blood T cell repertoires in COVID-19. Only in-frame clones appear in the TCRdb table, and some are missing; sequencing was by immunoSEQ multiplex PCR. Of 400,000 or so clones listed, roughly 87% are singletons. Sequencing was performed on PBMCs or T cells enriched from blood (not recorded which). The receptor source for this set is a woman aged 40 to 50 with acute COVID-19.

This chain links TRBV30 with TRBJ2-7; 8 bases match TRBD2. CDR1 is GTSNPN, CDR2 SVGIG, per germline (reference sequence). V was clipped by 2 bases and J by 6 bases; unmatched bases: 9. This CDR3 contains 14 residues. The CDR3: CAWSPGLVRPEQYF. The CDR3 DNA sequence: TGTGCCTGGAGTCCGGGACTAGTAAGGCCCGAGCAGTACTTC.

This chain links TRBV27 with TRBJ2-2, with D unclear. V was trimmed by 4 bases and J by 2 bases, leaving 8 bases between them. CDR3 length: 14 residues. Germline V gene data show CDR1 as MNHEY and CDR2 as SMNVEV (reference sequence). The CDR3 DNA follows: TGTGCCAGCAGTTCCAGTCCCAACACCGGGGAGCTGTTTTTT. The encoded protein is CASSSSPNTGELFF.

This clone was observed once. The genes are TRBV5-4 and TRBJ2-7; 7 nucleotides align to TRBD1. Germline CDR1 reads SGHNT; CDR2 reads YYREEE (reference sequence). V was pared by 5 bases and J by 0 bases, with 2 bases of the junction left unmatched. This CDR3 comprises 13 residues. CDR3 nucleotides: TGTGCCAGCAGAAGGGACAGCTCCTACGAGCAGTACTTC. Its translation: CASRRDSSYEQYF.

The chain combines TRBV5-1 with TRBJ2-3, with TRBD1 matching over 8 bases. The CDR3 spans 17 residues. CDR1 is SGHRS, CDR2 YFSETQ, per germline. V was pared by 3 bases and J by 5 bases, with 14 bases of the junction left unmatched. CDR3: CASSSETGVLVRDTQYF. The DNA of the CDR3 is TGCGCCAGCAGCTCAGAGACAGGGGTGTTGGTAAGAGATACGCAGTATTTT.

As to this clone: Other DNA sequences in the same sample also yield this CDR3. The rearrangement joins TRBV7-9 to TRBJ2-1, with a possible D match to TRBD2 (6 bases). V was clipped by 4 bases and J by 4 bases, with 8 bases between them. Germline V gene data show CDR1 as SEHNR and CDR2 as FQNEAQ (reference sequence). This CDR3 comprises 13 residues. CDR3 DNA: TGTGCCAGCAGCTCGACTAGTTACAATGAGCAGTTCTTC. Protein product: CASSSTSYNEQFF.

This chain connects TRBV12-3 or TRBV12-4 to TRBJ1-2; TRBD1 might be the D (5 bases). CDR3 length: 13 residues. Trimming removed 3 bases from V and 6 bases from J, with 11 bases in between. The CDR3 region has the DNA TGTGCCAGCAGTTTTTTTTTAGGGGATGGCTACACCTTC. Translating gives CASSFFLGDGYTF.

The chain combines TRBV7-9 with TRBJ1-3; 7 nucleotides line up with TRBD1. This CDR3 is 16 amino acids long. CDR1 and CDR2 (germline): SEHNR, FQNEAQ (reference sequence). Trimming took 2 bases from V and 0 from J; bases not matched to a gene: 4. The CDR3 here is CASSLIGTDSGNTIYF. CDR3 sequence (DNA): TGTGCCAGCAGCTTAATAGGGACAGACTCTGGAAACACCATATATTTT.

The rearrangement links TRBV7-9 to TRBJ2-5; D gene unclear. The V end was cut by 5 bases, the J end by 1 base, with 11 bases between. The CDR3 length is 14 residues. The V gene's germline CDR1 is SEHNR and CDR2 FQNEAQ (reference sequence). Written as DNA, the CDR3 is TGTGCCAGCAGCCGCGAGCAGGTCCAAGAGACCCAGTACTTC. Translation: CASSREQVQETQYF.

J is TRBJ2-5 and V is TRBV30, with 7 bases lining up with TRBD2. This CDR3 is 14 amino acids long. CDR1 is GTSNPN, CDR2 SVGIG, per germline (reference sequence). The trim removed 4 bases at V and 9 bases at J, leaving 14 bases unmatched. CDR3 residues: CAWTQGSSGEAQYF. Written as DNA, the CDR3 is TGTGCCTGGACCCAAGGTTCCAGCGGGGAAGCCCAGTACTTC.

This clone was counted a single time. This chain connects TRBV6-5 to TRBJ2-7; D may be TRBD1 (6 bases). The CDR3 runs 13 residues. Trimming left V 4 bases short and J 3 bases short, with 10 bases between. Germline lookup yields CDR1 MNHEY and CDR2 SVGAGI. CDR3 in amino acids: CASSFGTSYEQYF. Written as DNA, the CDR3 is TGTGCCAGCAGTTTTGGGACAAGCTACGAGCAGTACTTC.

A note on this clone: At the DNA level, this CDR3 is encoded by other sequences in the same sample as well. This chain uses TRBV3-1 (or the pseudogene TRBV3-2) with TRBJ1-4; possible D gene TRBD1, 6 bases. This CDR3 has 13 residues. From germline, CDR1 is LGHDT and CDR2 YNNKEL (reference sequence). The germline V and J ends were trimmed by 4 bases and 8 bases, with 11 bases remaining between them. The CDR3 DNA reads TGTGCCAGCAGCCGCAGGGGCGGGGAAAAACTGTTTTTT. Amino acid sequence: CASSRRGGEKLFF.

This chain uses TRBV6-4 with TRBJ1-5, with 8 bases matching TRBD1. V lost 2 bases and J lost 8; bases outside the gene matches: 8. The CDR3 covers 15 residues. Germline assignment: CDR1 MRHNA and CDR2 SNTAGT. As DNA, the CDR3 is TGTGCCAGCAGTGACCCCTCCAGGGGGCGAGAGCCCCAGCATTTT. This translates into CASSDPSRGREPQHF.

The chain joins TRBV3-1 (or the pseudogene TRBV3-2) to TRBJ2-7; D may be TRBD2 (5 bases). CDR1 is LGHDT and CDR2 is YNNKEL in the germline V gene (reference sequence). This CDR3 comprises 15 residues. V was trimmed by 0 bases and J by 2 bases, leaving 11 bases between them. As DNA, the CDR3 is TGTGCCAGCAGCCAAGATTTGGCCGGGACCTACGAGCAGTACTTC. It yields the protein CASSQDLAGTYEQYF.

About this clone itself: Additional DNA sequences in this sample encode the identical CDR3. V usage is TRBV12-3 or TRBV12-4 and J usage is TRBJ1-1; TRBD1 is a possible D gene (6 bases). Trimming pared 6 bases from V and 0 bases from J, leaving 8 bases between. The CDR3 totals 13 residues. Written as DNA, the CDR3 is TGTGCCAGCAGAGGACAGTTGAACACTGAAGCTTTCTTT. Residues: CASRGQLNTEAFF.

The chain has TRBV10-2 and TRBJ2-2; maybe TRBD1 (6 bases). Deletions cut 7 bases from V and 3 bases from J, with 12 bases between. Per the germline V gene, CDR1 is WSHSY and CDR2 is SAAADI. The CDR3 runs 14 residues. CDR3 in amino acids: CASKGNRDTGELFF. The DNA of the CDR3 is TGCGCCAGCAAGGGGAACAGGGACACCGGGGAGCTGTTTTTT.

This chain links TRBV18 with TRBJ1-1; D not resolved. The CDR3 is made up of 14 amino acids. Germline V gene data show CDR1 as KGHSH and CDR2 as LQKENI. Trimming removed 6 bases from V and 1 base from J, with 12 bases in between. The CDR3 bases are TGTGCCAGCTCCCCGGCGGCGGGGAACACTGAAGCTTTCTTT. It is translated as CASSPAAGNTEAFF.

This chain joins TRBV3-1 (or the pseudogene TRBV3-2) and TRBJ1-1; 8 positions match TRBD1. CDR1 LGHDT and CDR2 YNNKEL come from the germline V gene (reference sequence). The junction had 8 bases not matched to a gene; V was cut back by 7 bases and J by 4 bases. The CDR3 totals 14 residues. CDR3 sequence (DNA): TGTGCCAGCACTCCAGGGGGCGGGGGCACTGAAGCTTTCTTT. Amino acids: CASTPGGGGTEAFF.

V gene TRBV6-5 combines with J gene TRBJ2-5; maybe TRBD1 (6 bases). Germline V gene sequence: CDR1 MNHEY, CDR2 SVGAGI. This CDR3 has 15 amino acids. Trimming shortened V by 6 bases and J by 1 base, and 15 bases separated the two germline ends. CDR3 DNA sequence: TGTGCCAGCAGGCTTCCGGGACAACTCCAAGAGACCCAGTACTTC. This translates into CASRLPGQLQETQYF.

The rearrangement joins TRBV19 to TRBJ2-7; 8 bases agree with TRBD2. CDR1 and CDR2 from the germline V gene are LNHDA and SQIVND (reference sequence). The CDR3 totals 14 residues. V lost 3 bases to trimming and J lost 2 bases; unmatched junction nucleotides: 3. The CDR3 sequence: CASSIGREAYEQYF. CDR3 sequence (DNA): TGTGCCAGTAGTATCGGGCGGGAGGCCTACGAGCAGTACTTC.

V and J are TRBV11-2 and TRBJ2-3; 8 bases agree with TRBD2. The CDR3 consists of 15 residues. V lost 2 bases, J lost 7 bases, and 8 bases stayed unmatched. Germline V gene data show CDR1 as SGHAT and CDR2 as FQNNGV. The CDR3 spells CASSLSGGRVNTQYF. Written as DNA, the CDR3 is TGTGCCAGCAGCTTAAGCGGGGGCAGAGTAAATACGCAGTATTTT. Full variable domain (rest looked up from reference TRBV11-2 and TRBJ2-3): EAGVAQSPRYKIIEKRQSVAFWCNPISGHATLYWYQQILGQGPKLLIQFQNNGVVDDSQLPKDRFSAERLKGVDSTLKIQPAKLEDSAVYLCASSLSGGRVNTQYFGPGTRLTVL.

The chain recombines TRBV6-5 with TRBJ1-1, with D perhaps TRBD1 (5 bases). The length of the CDR3 is 13 residues. CDR1 is MNHEY and CDR2 is SVGAGI in the germline V gene. V was trimmed by 6 bases and J by 7 bases, leaving 15 bases between them. The CDR3 loop is CASRREGPGEAFF. Here the CDR3 DNA reads TGTGCCAGCAGGAGGGAGGGACCGGGTGAAGCTTTCTTT.

The chain combines TRBV15 with TRBJ2-7; TRBD1 might be the D (5 bases). V was shortened by 3 bases and J by 2 bases, with 11 bases between the two germline ends. The CDR3 extends over 14 amino acids. The germline CDR1 and CDR2 sequences are LNHNV and YYDKDF (reference sequence). CDR3 coding DNA: TGTGCCACCAGCAGGGACACTGCGGCCTACGAGCAGTACTTC. Translation: CATSRDTAAYEQYF.

The V call is TRBV11-2, the J call TRBJ2-5; tentative D call: TRBD2 (6 bases). Germline CDR1 SGHAT, CDR2 FQNNGV. The CDR3 length is 17 residues. V was shortened by 1 base and J by 1 base, with 16 bases between the two germline ends. The CDR3 region has the DNA TGTGCCAGCAGCTTAGGTTTGACGGCGGGGCGCCAAGAGACCCAGTACTTC. Its protein product is CASSLGLTAGRQETQYF.

The rearrangement uses TRBV10-1 and TRBJ2-1; weak D call: TRBD1 (6 bases). V was pared by 5 bases and J by 1 base, with 15 bases between. This CDR3 comprises 16 residues. CDR1 WNHNN and CDR2 SYGVQD come from the germline V gene (reference sequence). CDR3 in amino acids: CASSTGKRGSYNEQFF. CDR3 DNA: TGCGCCAGCAGTACAGGGAAGAGAGGGTCCTACAATGAGCAGTTCTTC.

The J gene is TRBJ2-3, the V gene TRBV6-5; D is perhaps TRBD1 (6 bases). This CDR3 is 16 amino acids long. Trimming cost V 4 bases and J 2 bases, with 16 bases left between them. Germline V CDR1 and CDR2: MNHEY, SVGAGI. The CDR3 sequence: CASSSRWGLFTDTQYF. The CDR3 bases are TGTGCCAGCAGTTCCCGGTGGGGGCTATTCACAGATACGCAGTATTTT.

The rearrangement links TRBV7-5 to TRBJ2-7; TRBD1, the table's D call, was not compared with the DNA. TRBV7-5 corresponds to a pseudogene. The CDR3 totals 14 residues. The CDR3 nucleotides are TGTGCCAGAAGCTCAGGACAGGGGCGGTACGAGCAGTACTTC. It translates to CARSSGQGRYEQYF.

This clone was seen just once. The rearrangement links TRBV27 to TRBJ1-6; D perhaps matches TRBD1 (5 bases). CDR3 length: 14 residues. Germline loops: CDR1 MNHEY, CDR2 SMNVEV (reference sequence). The V end was cut by 2 bases, the J end by 10 bases, with 12 bases between. CDR3 nucleotide sequence: TGTGCCAGCAGTTTAATAGGGGAAGGATCACCCCTCCACTTT. Amino acids: CASSLIGEGSPLHF.